The clone carrying this T cell receptor beta chain occurred many times. CDR1 is SGHTA and CDR2 is FQGNSA in the germline V gene. CDR3 size: 14 residues. V was trimmed by 1 base and J by 5 bases, leaving 12 bases between them. Orbital computed tomography, thyroid ultrasound, serum thyroxine and TRAb, and clinical symptoms together informed the diagnoses. Amplification targeted TCR beta CDR3 regions from RNA transcripts. Researchers ran a first-round RT-PCR on the TCR CDR3 using the HTBI primer set. Each CDR3 protein gets one entry after TCRdb re-called the multiplex PCR reads with MiXCR. The sample yields 250,000 to 350,000 distinct CDR3 sequences, around 15% seen once. The sample originates from a study of T cells in Graves' hyperthyroidism and ophthalmopathy.

The source of this sequence is a woman aged 60 to 75 with Graves' ophthalmopathy. The J gene is TRBJ2-7, the V gene TRBV7-2; the D gene is possibly TRBD2 (5 bases). The source material was blood. The CDR3 sequence: CASSLGVAWDEQYF. The CDR3, as DNA: TGTGCCAGCAGCTTAGGCGTAGCGTGGGACGAGCAGTACTTC.